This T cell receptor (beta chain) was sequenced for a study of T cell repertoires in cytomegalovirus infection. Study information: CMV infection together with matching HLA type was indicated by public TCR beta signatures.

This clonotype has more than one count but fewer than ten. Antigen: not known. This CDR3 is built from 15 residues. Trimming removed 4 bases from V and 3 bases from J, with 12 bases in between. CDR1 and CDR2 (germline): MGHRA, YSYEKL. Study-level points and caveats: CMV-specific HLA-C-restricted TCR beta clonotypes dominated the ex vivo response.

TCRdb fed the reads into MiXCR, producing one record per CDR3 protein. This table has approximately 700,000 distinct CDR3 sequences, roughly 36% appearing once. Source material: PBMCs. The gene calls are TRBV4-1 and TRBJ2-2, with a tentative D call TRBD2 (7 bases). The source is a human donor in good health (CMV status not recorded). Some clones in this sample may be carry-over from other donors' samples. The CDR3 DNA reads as TGCGCCAGCAGCCCGGGGGGCGCGGACACCGGGGAGCTGTTTTTT. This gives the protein CASSPGGADTGELFF.